The 21 T cell receptor beta chains below were found in one sample sequenced in a study of blood T cell repertoires in COVID-19. TCRdb's table, derived via immunoSEQ multiplex PCR, lists solely in-frame clones and lacks some. In the table there are about 340,000 clones, over 70% of which are singletons. The specimen sequenced was peripheral blood. The receptor set was obtained from a woman aged 50 to 60 with COVID-19, enrolled during active disease.

The table lists this clone with a count of one. This rearrangement joins TRBV27 to TRBJ1-2; tentative D call: TRBD1 (6 bases). CDR1 is MNHEY and CDR2 is SMNVEV in the germline V gene (reference sequence). The V end lost 6 bases, the J end lost 3 bases, and 29 bases lay between the germline ends. The CDR3 runs 19 residues. The CDR3 here is CASSTFYTQGALEDYGYTF. CDR3 DNA: TGTGCCAGCAGCACCTTTTATACACAGGGTGCCCTAGAGGACTATGGCTACACCTTC.

The V call is TRBV19, the J call TRBJ2-7; TRBD2 matches at 10 bases. V was clipped by 4 bases and J by 4 bases; unmatched bases: 4. Looked up from germline, CDR1 is LNHDA and CDR2 is SQIVND (reference sequence). CDR3 length: 14 amino acids. This CDR3 is CASSSLAGEYEQYF. CDR3 coding DNA: TGTGCCAGTAGTAGCCTAGCGGGAGAATACGAGCAGTACTTC.

The rearrangement joins TRBV5-1 to TRBJ2-7; 11 bases are a match to TRBD1. V lost 4 bases to trimming and J lost 2 bases; unmatched junction nucleotides: 5. Per the germline V gene, CDR1 is SGHRS and CDR2 is YFSETQ. There are 15 residues in the CDR3. CDR3 residues: CASSPWDRGTYEQYF. The CDR3 coding sequence is TGCGCCAGCAGCCCGTGGGACAGGGGGACCTACGAGCAGTACTTC.

This rearrangement joins TRBV7-2 to TRBJ1-5, with 8 positions matching TRBD1. The J segment lost 4 bases and the V segment lost 5 bases, leaving 1 base of the junction unmatched. Germline assignment: CDR1 SGHTA and CDR2 FQGNSA. CDR3 length: 13 residues. The CDR3 region has the DNA TGTGCCAGCAGCCGACAGGGGAATCAGCCCCAGCATTTT. As protein: CASSRQGNQPQHF.

The chain is built from TRBV9 and TRBJ2-1; 10 positions agree with TRBD2. J was trimmed by 5 bases and V by 0 bases; bases with no gene match: 5. Per germline, CDR1 SGDLS and CDR2 YYNGEE. The CDR3 sequence is 16 residues long. CDR3: CASSVVSSGGHNEQFF. CDR3 DNA: TGTGCCAGCAGCGTAGTATCTAGCGGGGGTCACAATGAGCAGTTCTTC. The variable domain in full, completed from reference TRBV9 and TRBJ2-1, reads DSGVTQTPKHLITATGQRVTLRCSPRSGDLSVYWYQQSLDQGLQFLIQYYNGEERAKGNILERFSAQQFPDLHSELNLSSLELGDSALYFCASSVVSSGGHNEQFFGPGTRLTVL.

The chain joins TRBV5-1 to TRBJ2-3; 7 positions match TRBD1. The germline CDR1 and CDR2 sequences are SGHRS and YFSETQ. V was pared by 4 bases and J by 3 bases, with 5 bases of the junction left unmatched. CDR3 size: 14 residues. DNA for the CDR3: TGCGCCAGCAGCCTCGACAGGGCTACAGATACGCAGTATTTT. Its protein product is CASSLDRATDTQYF.

There are a few counts of this clone. The CDR3 reads CASSWEWNTEAFF. The CDR3 nucleotides read TGTGCCAGCAGCTGGGAGTGGAACACTGAAGCTTTCTTT. V is TRBV7-9 and J is TRBJ1-1; D not resolved. There are 13 residues in the CDR3. The V gene lost 4 bases and the J gene lost 1 base, with 7 bases spanning the gap. Germline V lookup: CDR1 SEHNR, CDR2 FQNEAQ (reference sequence).

Details on this clone: Other nucleotide sequences in the sample specify the same CDR3. The V and J genes are TRBV12-3 or TRBV12-4 and TRBJ1-2, with a tentative D call TRBD1 (6 bases). V was pared by 6 bases and J by 2 bases, with 7 bases between. This CDR3 has 12 residues. CDR3 residues: CASSTGNYGYTF. The CDR3 nucleotides are TGTGCCAGCAGCACAGGGAACTATGGCTACACCTTC.

This chain joins TRBV9 and TRBJ2-3, with D tentatively TRBD2 (6 bases). The germline V gene encodes CDR1 SGDLS and CDR2 YYNGEE. V dropped 4 bases and J dropped 0 bases, with 18 bases sitting between them. The CDR3 loop spans 17 amino acids. The CDR3 DNA follows: TGTGCCAGCAGCCCCCGGGGTAGCGGCCCTAGCACAGATACGCAGTATTTT. Protein product: CASSPRGSGPSTDTQYF.

The chain joins TRBV27 to TRBJ2-7, with D tentatively TRBD1 (6 bases). V dropped 0 bases and J dropped 3 bases, with 9 bases sitting between them. Germline CDR1 is MNHEY and CDR2 is SMNVEV (reference sequence). There are 14 residues in the CDR3. Here the CDR3 reads CASSLSRGLYEQYF. In DNA, the CDR3 is TGTGCCAGCAGTTTATCCAGGGGTCTCTACGAGCAGTACTTC.

This chain connects TRBV30 to TRBJ1-1, with a tentative D call TRBD1 (5 bases). V gave up 4 bases and J gave up 3 bases, with 6 bases separating them. The CDR3 loop spans 11 amino acids. Germline CDR1 is GTSNPN and CDR2 is SVGIG (reference sequence). The CDR3 DNA follows: TGTGCCTGGACAGGGTACACTGAAGCTTTCTTT. This codes for CAWTGYTEAFF.

This chain links TRBV5-5 with TRBJ2-1; D is possibly TRBD2 (5 bases). Germline V gives CDR1 SGHKS, CDR2 YYEKEE (reference sequence). Trimming took 1 base from V and 3 from J, leaving 26 bases between them. This CDR3 is built from 20 residues. DNA for the CDR3: TGTGCCAGCAGCTTGCTGACCCTCAGCCGGCGCAGTGGACTCTACAATGAGCAGTTCTTC. Its protein is CASSLLTLSRRSGLYNEQFF.

The V and J genes are TRBV9 and TRBJ2-2; 10 positions agree with TRBD2. The CDR3 totals 17 residues. J lost 6 bases, V lost 2 bases, and 10 bases had no gene match. Germline loops: CDR1 SGDLS, CDR2 YYNGEE. CDR3 in DNA: TGTGCCAGCAGCGTGGGGGCTAGCGGGAGTCTAGCCGGGGAGCTGTTTTTT. Translation: CASSVGASGSLAGELFF.

CDR3 amino acids: CASSDQYEQYF. The CDR3 DNA sequence: TGTGCCAGTAGTGATCAGTACGAGCAGTACTTC. This chain uses TRBV19 with TRBJ2-7; D ambiguous. Trimming shortened V by 5 bases and J by 4 bases, and 6 bases separated the two germline ends. The V gene's germline CDR1 is LNHDA and CDR2 SQIVND (reference sequence). CDR3 size: 11 residues.

The chain combines TRBV30 with TRBJ2-3, with D unclear. Germline assignment: CDR1 GTSNPN and CDR2 SVGIG (reference sequence). The V end lost 4 bases, the J end lost 2 bases, and 13 bases lay between the germline ends. The CDR3 length is 14 residues. Here the CDR3 DNA reads TGTGCCTGGATTCGGAGTTCCCTCACAGATACGCAGTATTTT. Translation gives CAWIRSSLTDTQYF.

V usage is TRBV27 and J usage is TRBJ2-7; 11 bases line up with TRBD2. The CDR3 loop spans 20 amino acids. Germline V gene lookup returns CDR1 MNHEY and CDR2 SMNVEV (reference sequence). V lost 10 bases, J lost 2 bases, and 25 bases stayed unmatched. CDR3 in amino acids: CAITSRRLAGQYLVAYEQYF. CDR3 coding DNA: TGTGCCATCACCTCCCGCAGACTAGCGGGGCAGTACCTGGTAGCCTACGAGCAGTACTTC.

This clone has just one count. V gene TRBV5-1 combines with J gene TRBJ1-4, with a tentative D call TRBD1 (6 bases). V lost 0 bases and J lost 8, with 14 bases in between. Germline assignment: CDR1 SGHRS and CDR2 YFSETQ. This CDR3 has 15 residues. The CDR3 region has the DNA TGCGCCAGCAGCTTGGTTGGGGGCCAAGTAGAAAAACTGTTTTTT. Its protein is CASSLVGGQVEKLFF.

The chain recombines TRBV5-1 with TRBJ2-7, with D unresolved. Germline values: CDR1 SGHRS, CDR2 YFSETQ. Trimming shortened V by 0 bases and J by 2 bases, and 12 bases separated the two germline ends. The CDR3 runs to 15 residues. CDR3 sequence reads: CASSLASQAAYEQYF. Here the CDR3 DNA reads TGCGCCAGCAGCTTGGCCAGTCAGGCAGCCTACGAGCAGTACTTC.

V gene TRBV7-9 combines with J gene TRBJ2-3, with 8 bases fitting TRBD1. Losses at the gene ends were 3 bases for V and 6 bases for J; bases not matched to a gene: 5. The germline gives CDR1 SEHNR, CDR2 FQNEAQ (reference sequence). The CDR3 covers 14 residues. CDR3 in amino acids: CASSFSTGVDTQYF. CDR3 nucleotides: TGTGCCAGCAGCTTTTCGACAGGGGTGGATACGCAGTATTTT.

This clone has ten or more counts. This chain joins TRBV6-5 and TRBJ2-3; 11 bases line up with TRBD2. Germline CDR1 MNHEY, CDR2 SVGAGI. Unmatched junction bases numbered 2, after V lost 5 bases and J lost 4 bases. The CDR3 is made up of 14 amino acids. CDR3 amino acids: CASSHSGRADTQYF. Here the CDR3 DNA reads TGTGCCAGCAGTCATAGCGGGAGGGCAGATACGCAGTATTTT.

The V call is TRBV19, the J call TRBJ2-2, with TRBD2 as a possible D gene (6 bases). This CDR3 spans 14 amino acids. The V and J ends lost 3 bases and 6 bases respectively, with 11 bases between them. Germline values: CDR1 LNHDA, CDR2 SQIVND (reference sequence). The CDR3 region has the DNA TGTGCCAGTAGTATTTGGAGGGTCGCCGGGGAGCTGTTTTTT. This encodes CASSIWRVAGELFF. Full variable domain (remainder filled in from reference TRBV19 and TRBJ2-2): DGGITQSPKYLFRKEGQNVTLSCEQNLNHDAMYWYRQDPGQGLRLIYYSQIVNDFQKGDIAEGYSVSREKKESFPLTVTSAQKNPTAFYLCASSIWRVAGELFFGEGSRLTVL.